The next 21 T cell receptor beta chains were all read from a single sample in a study of blood T cell repertoires in COVID-19. The repertoire was sequenced with immunoSEQ multiplex PCR; TCRdb's copy has only in-frame clones and lacks some. The table lists 70,000 to 100,000 clones, around nine tenths of them singletons. Material for sequencing was peripheral blood. These receptors were taken from a woman older than 75 with acute or convalescent COVID-19.

The CDR3 DNA is TGTGCCAGCAGCTCAACTTACAGGGGAGAGACCCAGTACTTC. Protein product: CASSSTYRGETQYF. The V gene is TRBV7-2, the J gene TRBJ2-5, with 7 bases identical to TRBD1. CDR1 and CDR2 from the germline V gene are SGHTA and FQGNSA. The CDR3 is 14 amino acids. The trim removed 4 bases at V and 4 bases at J, leaving 6 bases unmatched.

The genes are TRBV7-8 and TRBJ1-1; no clear D gene. The germline V gene encodes CDR1 SGHVS and CDR2 FQNEAQ. The CDR3 spans 13 residues. V was shortened by 5 bases and J by 0 bases, with 7 bases between the two germline ends. CDR3 loop: CASSRGVNTEAFF. CDR3 DNA: TGTGCCAGCAGCCGCGGAGTGAACACTGAAGCTTTCTTT.

The rearrangement links TRBV28 to TRBJ1-2; D gene unclear. The germline gives CDR1 MDHEN, CDR2 SYDVKM. Trimming cost V 2 bases and J 8 bases, with 9 bases left between them. The CDR3 spans 12 residues. In nucleotides, the CDR3 is TGTGCCAGCAGTTTAGAGGTTCGAGGCTACACCTTC. The encoded protein is CASSLEVRGYTF.

This clone has only a few counts. The chain is built from TRBV6-5 and TRBJ2-3; 11 bases agree with TRBD2. CDR3 size: 16 residues. V trimming: 2 bases; J trimming: 6 bases; junction bases outside the gene matches: 7. The germline gives CDR1 MNHEY, CDR2 SVGAGI. The CDR3 nucleotides are TGTGCCAGCAGTTACCTTCTAGCGGGGGGCCCTGATACGCAGTATTTT. It is translated as CASSYLLAGGPDTQYF.

The chain employs TRBV3-1 (or the pseudogene TRBV3-2) and TRBJ2-2; maybe TRBD2 (6 bases). The CDR3 has 14 residues. Germline-derived CDR1 and CDR2 are LGHDT and YNNKEL (reference sequence). Trimming cost V 3 bases and J 5 bases, with 10 bases left between them. The CDR3 sequence is CASSHESGTGELFF. CDR3 nucleotides: TGTGCCAGCAGCCATGAGAGCGGGACCGGGGAGCTGTTTTTT.

The genes are TRBV19 and TRBJ1-1, with 8 bases lining up with TRBD1. With 4 bases clipped from V and 0 bases from J, the junction kept 7 bases outside the gene matches. This CDR3 is built from 16 residues. Germline CDR1 LNHDA, CDR2 SQIVND (reference sequence). CDR3 DNA sequence: TGTGCCAGTAGTACACGGACAGGGACTCTGAACACTGAAGCTTTCTTT. Translation: CASSTRTGTLNTEAFF.

The CDR3: CAWSPDGGLGYF. The CDR3 DNA is TGTGCCTGGAGTCCCGACGGCGGTCTGGGGTACTTC. The rearrangement links TRBV30 to TRBJ2-7; D is ambiguous. The CDR3 extends over 12 amino acids. Germline loops: CDR1 GTSNPN, CDR2 SVGIG (reference sequence). Trimming cost V 2 bases and J 12 bases, with 17 bases left between them.

The gene calls are TRBV11-2 and TRBJ1-1; 7 bases align to TRBD1. CDR3 length: 15 residues. V was clipped by 5 bases and J by 1 base; unmatched bases: 7. CDR1 is SGHAT, CDR2 FQNNGV, per germline. In DNA, the CDR3 is TGTGCCAGCAGCCGTTCGGGGGACAGGAACACTGAAGCTTTCTTT. It codes for CASSRSGDRNTEAFF.

The genes are TRBV18 and TRBJ2-1; a possible D gene is TRBD1 (6 bases). The CDR3 is 16 residues long. Germline values: CDR1 KGHSH, CDR2 LQKENI. Trimming cost V 5 bases and J 0 bases, with 14 bases left between them. The DNA for the CDR3 is TGTGCCAGCTCATTTGACAGGCCTAGCTCCTACAATGAGCAGTTCTTC. Residues: CASSFDRPSSYNEQFF.

The chain recombines TRBV19 with TRBJ1-4; 8 nucleotides agree with TRBD1. The J segment lost 2 bases and the V segment lost 6 bases, leaving 5 bases of the junction unmatched. The germline CDR1 and CDR2 sequences are LNHDA and SQIVND (reference sequence). The CDR3 is 15 amino acids. Here the CDR3 DNA reads TGTGCCAGTAGCCTTACAGGGGGGACTAATGAAAAACTGTTTTTT. It is translated as CASSLTGGTNEKLFF.

The V and J genes are TRBV6-2 or TRBV6-3 and TRBJ2-3; 11 nucleotides align to TRBD2. This CDR3 is built from 15 residues. V lost 4 bases, J lost 4 bases, and 4 bases stayed unmatched. The germline V gene has CDR1 MNHEY and CDR2 SVGEGT. CDR3 coding DNA: TGTGCCAGCAGTTTGGGACTAGCGGTTGCAGATACGCAGTATTTT. This codes for CASSLGLAVADTQYF.

V is TRBV28 and J is TRBJ1-1; the D gene is possibly TRBD1 (5 bases). Trimming pared 5 bases from V and 6 bases from J, leaving 10 bases between. The length of the CDR3 is 12 residues. Germline V gene data show CDR1 as MDHEN and CDR2 as SYDVKM. The CDR3 here is CASSPGHSEAFF. CDR3 bases: TGTGCCAGCAGTCCTGGACACTCTGAAGCTTTCTTT.

The V gene is TRBV4-3, the J gene TRBJ2-1; D is possibly TRBD1 (6 bases). This CDR3 region has 17 residues. Trimming removed 0 bases at V and 10 bases at J, with 22 bases between. Germline lookup yields CDR1 LGHNA and CDR2 YSLEER. The CDR3 bases are TGCGCCAGCAGCCAAGATCCTCAGGGGACCGGCCATGGGGAGCAGTTCTTC. It yields the protein CASSQDPQGTGHGEQFF.

J is TRBJ1-3 and V is TRBV2; TRBD1 matches 9 bases. Per germline, CDR1 SNHLY and CDR2 FYNNEI. The CDR3 is 16 amino acids. Trimming at V came to 8 bases and at J to 4 bases, leaving 12 bases not matched to a gene. Written as DNA, the CDR3 is TGTGCCAGCCTTCTTACCGGGACAGGGATGGGAAACACCATATATTTT. This encodes CASLLTGTGMGNTIYF. The variable domain in full, with the rest retrieved from reference TRBV2 and TRBJ1-3, is EPEVTQTPSHQVTQMGQEVILRCVPISNHLYFYWYRQILGQKVEFLVSFYNNEISEKSEIFDDQFSVERPDGSNFTLKIRSTKLEDSAMYFCASLLTGTGMGNTIYFGEGSWLTVV.

The CDR3 is CASSGRTGNLEKLFF. The CDR3 bases are TGTGCCAGCAGTGGCCGGACAGGAAATCTCGAAAAACTGTTTTTT. The chain joins TRBV2 to TRBJ1-4; 7 bases fit TRBD1. The CDR3 totals 15 residues. Germline values: CDR1 SNHLY, CDR2 FYNNEI. Trimming took 4 bases from V and 8 from J; bases not matched to a gene: 10. Looking up the rest from reference TRBV2 and TRBJ1-4 gives the full variable domain: EPEVTQTPSHQVTQMGQEVILRCVPISNHLYFYWYRQILGQKVEFLVSFYNNEISEKSEIFDDQFSVERPDGSNFTLKIRSTKLEDSAMYFCASSGRTGNLEKLFFGSGTQLSVL.

The gene calls are TRBV29-1 and TRBJ2-3, with 7 bases matching TRBD1. Germline CDR1 is SQVTM and CDR2 is ANQGSEA. V was clipped by 4 bases and J by 0 bases; unmatched bases: 4. CDR3 length: 14 residues. The CDR3 nucleotides read TGCAGCGTTGCTAAGGGGGCGAGCACAGATACGCAGTATTTT. Translated: CSVAKGASTDTQYF.

The V call is TRBV7-2, the J call TRBJ2-7, with 8 bases lining up with TRBD1. Germline loops: CDR1 SGHTA, CDR2 FQGNSA. After removal of 3 bases from V and 5 bases from J, the junction contained 3 bases not matched to a gene. CDR3 length equals 13 residues. The CDR3: CASSFRGRHEQYF. For the CDR3, the DNA is TGTGCCAGCAGCTTCAGGGGGCGCCACGAGCAGTACTTC.

The chain has TRBV5-6 and TRBJ1-2; D gene ambiguous. The CDR3 runs to 14 residues. Trimming removed 4 bases from V and 0 bases from J, with 10 bases in between. CDR1 and CDR2 (germline): SGHDT, YYEEEE. CDR3 DNA sequence: TGTGCCAGCAGCCTTACGGGAGCTAACTATGGCTACACCTTC. Protein: CASSLTGANYGYTF.

The genes are TRBV18 and TRBJ1-5; 7 bases align to TRBD1. Per germline, CDR1 KGHSH and CDR2 LQKENI. CDR3 length equals 13 residues. Trimming cost V 4 bases and J 5 bases; bases outside gene matches: 2. The CDR3 here is CASSRGQYQPQHF. The DNA for the CDR3 is TGTGCCAGCTCACGGGGACAGTATCAGCCCCAGCATTTT.

The chain is built from TRBV4-2 and TRBJ2-7; 13 bases line up with TRBD2. The CDR3 runs 15 residues. The V segment lost 3 bases and the J segment 5 bases; nucleotides outside the gene matches: 4. Germline lookup yields CDR1 LGHNA and CDR2 YNFKEQ. CDR3 region: CASSQGTSGDNEQYF. The DNA of the CDR3 is TGTGCCAGCAGCCAGGGGACTAGCGGGGATAACGAGCAGTACTTC.

The V gene is TRBV7-9, the J gene TRBJ1-6; no reliable D call. The CDR3 has 15 amino acids. V was shortened by 2 bases and J by 6 bases, with 11 bases between the two germline ends. From germline, CDR1 is SEHNR and CDR2 FQNEAQ (reference sequence). CDR3 loop: CASSLTTGFNSPLHF. Written as DNA, the CDR3 is TGTGCCAGCAGCTTAACCACCGGTTTTAATTCACCCCTCCACTTT.